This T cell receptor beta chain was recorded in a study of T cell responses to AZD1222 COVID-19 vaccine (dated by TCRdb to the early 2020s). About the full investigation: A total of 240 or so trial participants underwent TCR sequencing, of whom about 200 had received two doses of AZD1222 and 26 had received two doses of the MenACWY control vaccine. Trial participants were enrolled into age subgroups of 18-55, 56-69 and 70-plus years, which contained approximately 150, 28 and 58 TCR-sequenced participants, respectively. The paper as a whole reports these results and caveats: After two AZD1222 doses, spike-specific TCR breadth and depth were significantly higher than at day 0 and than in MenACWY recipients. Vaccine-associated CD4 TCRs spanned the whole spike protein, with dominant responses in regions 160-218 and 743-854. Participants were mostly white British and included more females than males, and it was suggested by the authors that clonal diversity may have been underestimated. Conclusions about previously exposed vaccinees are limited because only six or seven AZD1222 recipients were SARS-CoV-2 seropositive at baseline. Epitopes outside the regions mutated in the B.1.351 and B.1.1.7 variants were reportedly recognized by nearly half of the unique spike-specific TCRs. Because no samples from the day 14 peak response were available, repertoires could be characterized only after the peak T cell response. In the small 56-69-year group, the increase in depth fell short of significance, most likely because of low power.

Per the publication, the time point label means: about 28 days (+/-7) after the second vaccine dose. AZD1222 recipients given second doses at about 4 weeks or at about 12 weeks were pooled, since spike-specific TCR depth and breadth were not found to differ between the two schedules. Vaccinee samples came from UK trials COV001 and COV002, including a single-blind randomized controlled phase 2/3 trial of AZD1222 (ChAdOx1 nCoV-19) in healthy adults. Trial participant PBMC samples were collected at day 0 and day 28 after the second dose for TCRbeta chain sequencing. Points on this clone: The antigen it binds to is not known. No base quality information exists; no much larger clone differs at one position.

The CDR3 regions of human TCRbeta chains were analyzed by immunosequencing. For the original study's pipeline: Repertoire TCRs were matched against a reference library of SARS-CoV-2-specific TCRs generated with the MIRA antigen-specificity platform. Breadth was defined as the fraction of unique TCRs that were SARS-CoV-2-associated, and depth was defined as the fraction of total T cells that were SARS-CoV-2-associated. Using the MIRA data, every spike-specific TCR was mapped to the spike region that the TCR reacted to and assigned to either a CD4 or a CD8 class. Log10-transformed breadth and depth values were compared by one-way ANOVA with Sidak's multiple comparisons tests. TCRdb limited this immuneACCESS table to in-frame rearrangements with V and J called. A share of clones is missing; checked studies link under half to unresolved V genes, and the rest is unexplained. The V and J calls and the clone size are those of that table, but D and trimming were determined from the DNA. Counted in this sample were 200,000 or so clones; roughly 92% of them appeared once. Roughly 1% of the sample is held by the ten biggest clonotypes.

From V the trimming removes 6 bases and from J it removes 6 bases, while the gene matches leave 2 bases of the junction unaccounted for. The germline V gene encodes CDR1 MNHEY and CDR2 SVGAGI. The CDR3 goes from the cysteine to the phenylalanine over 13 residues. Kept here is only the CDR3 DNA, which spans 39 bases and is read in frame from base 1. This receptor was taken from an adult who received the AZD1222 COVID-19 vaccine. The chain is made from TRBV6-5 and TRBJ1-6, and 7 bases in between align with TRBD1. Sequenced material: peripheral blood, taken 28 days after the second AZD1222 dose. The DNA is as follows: TGTGCCAGCAGGACAGGGCGTAATTCACCCCTCCACTTT. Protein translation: CASRTGRNSPLHF.